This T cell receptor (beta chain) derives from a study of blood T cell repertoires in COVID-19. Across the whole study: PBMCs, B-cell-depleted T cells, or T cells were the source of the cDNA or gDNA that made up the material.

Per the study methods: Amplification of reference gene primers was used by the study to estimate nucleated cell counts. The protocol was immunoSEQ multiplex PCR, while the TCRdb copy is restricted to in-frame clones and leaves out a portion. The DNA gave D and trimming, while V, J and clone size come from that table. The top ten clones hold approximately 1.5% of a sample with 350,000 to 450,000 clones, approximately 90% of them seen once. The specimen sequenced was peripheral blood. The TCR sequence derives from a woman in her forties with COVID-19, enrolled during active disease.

As DNA, the CDR3 is TGTGCCAGCAGCCCAGTCGGGACAGGGGCCCCTGGTACGCAGTATTTT. Protein: CASSPVGTGAPGTQYF. The chain combines TRBV5-4 with TRBJ2-3; 10 bases line up with TRBD1. Germline V lookup: CDR1 SGHNT, CDR2 YYREEE (reference sequence). V dropped 4 bases and J dropped 8; count of bases not matched to a gene: 13. This CDR3 comprises 16 residues.